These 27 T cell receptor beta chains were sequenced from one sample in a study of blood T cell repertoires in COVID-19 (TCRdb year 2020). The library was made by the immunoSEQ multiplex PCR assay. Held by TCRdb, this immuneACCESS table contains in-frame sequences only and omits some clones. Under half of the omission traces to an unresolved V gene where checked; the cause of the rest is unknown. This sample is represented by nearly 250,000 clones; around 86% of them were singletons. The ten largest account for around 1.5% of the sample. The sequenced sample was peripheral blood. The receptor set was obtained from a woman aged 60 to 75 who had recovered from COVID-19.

The CDR3 region has the DNA TGTGCCAGCAGCTTAGCCCGAGGAGTTGCTGAGCAGTTCTTC. This gives the protein CASSLARGVAEQFF. This chain uses TRBV7-8 with TRBJ2-1; D is undetermined. Germline V gene data show CDR1 as SGHVS and CDR2 as FQNEAQ. The CDR3 covers 14 residues. Trimming cost V 0 bases and J 9 bases, with 12 bases left between them.

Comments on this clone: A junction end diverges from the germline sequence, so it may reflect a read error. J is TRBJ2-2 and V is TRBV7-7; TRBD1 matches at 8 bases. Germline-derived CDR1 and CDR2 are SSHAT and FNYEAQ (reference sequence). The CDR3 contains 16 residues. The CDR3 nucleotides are TGTGCTAGCAGCCGTGGGACAGGTGGGAACACCGGGGAGCTGTTTTTT. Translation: CASSRGTGGNTGELFF.

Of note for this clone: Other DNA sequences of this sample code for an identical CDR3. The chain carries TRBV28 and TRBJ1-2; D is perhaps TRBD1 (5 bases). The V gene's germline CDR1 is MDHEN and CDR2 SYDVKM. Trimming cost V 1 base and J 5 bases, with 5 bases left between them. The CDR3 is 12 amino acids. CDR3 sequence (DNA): TGTGCCAGCAGTTTATCAGGGTATGGCTACACCTTC. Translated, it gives CASSLSGYGYTF.

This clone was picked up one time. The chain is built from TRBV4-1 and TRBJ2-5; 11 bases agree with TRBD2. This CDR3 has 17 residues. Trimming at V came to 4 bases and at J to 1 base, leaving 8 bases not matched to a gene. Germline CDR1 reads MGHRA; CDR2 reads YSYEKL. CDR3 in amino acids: CASSPLGLAGRQETQYF. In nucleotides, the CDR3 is TGCGCCAGCAGCCCCCTCGGACTAGCGGGCCGCCAAGAGACCCAGTACTTC.

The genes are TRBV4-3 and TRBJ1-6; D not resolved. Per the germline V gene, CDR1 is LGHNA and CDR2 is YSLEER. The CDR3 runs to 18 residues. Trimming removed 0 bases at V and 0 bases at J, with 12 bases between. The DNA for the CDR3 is TGCGCCAGCAGCCAAGATCTAAGCCCTAGCTCCTATAATTCACCCCTCCACTTT. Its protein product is CASSQDLSPSSYNSPLHF.

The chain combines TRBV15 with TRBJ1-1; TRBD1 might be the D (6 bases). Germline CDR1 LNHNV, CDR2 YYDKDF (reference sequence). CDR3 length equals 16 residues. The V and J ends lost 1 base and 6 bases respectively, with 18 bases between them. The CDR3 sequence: CATSRVGLGAGAEAFF. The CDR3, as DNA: TGTGCCACCAGCAGAGTGGGTTTGGGGGCCGGGGCTGAAGCTTTCTTT.

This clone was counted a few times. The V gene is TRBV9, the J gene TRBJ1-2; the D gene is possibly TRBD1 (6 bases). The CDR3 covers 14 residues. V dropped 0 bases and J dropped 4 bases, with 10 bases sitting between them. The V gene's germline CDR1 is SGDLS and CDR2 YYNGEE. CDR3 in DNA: TGTGCCAGCAGCGTAGGGGGGCAGACCTATGGCTACACCTTC. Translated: CASSVGGQTYGYTF.

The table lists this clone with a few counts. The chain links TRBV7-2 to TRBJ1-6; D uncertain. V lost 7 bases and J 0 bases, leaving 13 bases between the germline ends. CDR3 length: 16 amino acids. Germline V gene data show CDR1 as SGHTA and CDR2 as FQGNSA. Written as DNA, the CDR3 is TGTGCCAGCACCCCGGACTCGGGCTCCTATAATTCACCCCTCCACTTT. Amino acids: CASTPDSGSYNSPLHF.

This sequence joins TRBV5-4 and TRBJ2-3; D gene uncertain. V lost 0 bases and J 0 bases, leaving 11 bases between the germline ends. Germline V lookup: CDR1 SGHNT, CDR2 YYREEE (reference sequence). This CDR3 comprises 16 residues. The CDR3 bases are TGTGCCAGCAGCTTGGCGTCCCGAGCTAGCACAGATACGCAGTATTTT. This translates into CASSLASRASTDTQYF.

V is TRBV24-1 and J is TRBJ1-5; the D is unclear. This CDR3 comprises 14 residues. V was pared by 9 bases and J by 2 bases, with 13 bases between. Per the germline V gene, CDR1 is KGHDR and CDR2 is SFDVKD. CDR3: CATSSSGGNQPQHF. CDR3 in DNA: TGTGCCACCTCAAGCTCCGGGGGCAATCAGCCCCAGCATTTT.

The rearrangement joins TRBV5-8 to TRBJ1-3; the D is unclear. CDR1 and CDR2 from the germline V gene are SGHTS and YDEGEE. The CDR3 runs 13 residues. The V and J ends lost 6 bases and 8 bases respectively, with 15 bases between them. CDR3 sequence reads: CASIFTGSDTIYF. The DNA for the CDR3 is TGTGCCAGCATCTTCACGGGTTCCGACACCATATATTTT.

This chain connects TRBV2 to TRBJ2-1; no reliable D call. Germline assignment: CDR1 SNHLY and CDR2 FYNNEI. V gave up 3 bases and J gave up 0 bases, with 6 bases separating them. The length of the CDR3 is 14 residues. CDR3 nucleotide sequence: TGTGCCAGCAGTGATATTAGCTCCTACAATGAGCAGTTCTTC. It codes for CASSDISSYNEQFF.

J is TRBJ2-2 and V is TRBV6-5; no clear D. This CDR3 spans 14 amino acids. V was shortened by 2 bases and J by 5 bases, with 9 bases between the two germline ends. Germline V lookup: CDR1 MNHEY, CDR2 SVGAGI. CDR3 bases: TGTGCCAGCAGTTACGTCGACTCAACCGGGGAGCTGTTTTTT. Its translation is CASSYVDSTGELFF.

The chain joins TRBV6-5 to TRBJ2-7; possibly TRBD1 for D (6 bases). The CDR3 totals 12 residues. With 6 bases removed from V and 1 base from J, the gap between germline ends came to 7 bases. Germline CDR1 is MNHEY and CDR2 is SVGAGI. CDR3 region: CASRGQSYEQYF. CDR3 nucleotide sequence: TGTGCCAGCAGAGGACAGTCCTACGAGCAGTACTTC.

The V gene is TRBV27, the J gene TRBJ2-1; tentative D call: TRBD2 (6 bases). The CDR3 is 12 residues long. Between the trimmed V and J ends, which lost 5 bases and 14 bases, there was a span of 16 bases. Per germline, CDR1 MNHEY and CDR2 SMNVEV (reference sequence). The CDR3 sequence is CASSPFGDSEFF. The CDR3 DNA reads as TGTGCCAGCAGTCCCTTCGGGGACTCGGAGTTCTTC.

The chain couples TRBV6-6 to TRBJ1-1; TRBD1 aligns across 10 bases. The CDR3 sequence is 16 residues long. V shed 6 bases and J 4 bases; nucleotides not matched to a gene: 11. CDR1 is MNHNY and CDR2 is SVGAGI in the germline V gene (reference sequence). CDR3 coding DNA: TGTGCCAGCAGCACCTCCCGACAGGGGGCGGGCACTGAAGCTTTCTTT. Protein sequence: CASSTSRQGAGTEAFF.

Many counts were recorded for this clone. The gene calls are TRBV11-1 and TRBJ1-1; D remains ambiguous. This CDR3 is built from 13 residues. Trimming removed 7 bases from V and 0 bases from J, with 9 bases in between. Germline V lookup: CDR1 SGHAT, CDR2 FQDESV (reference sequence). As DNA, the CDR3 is TGTGCCAGCAACTCACGGGTGAACACTGAAGCTTTCTTT. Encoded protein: CASNSRVNTEAFF.

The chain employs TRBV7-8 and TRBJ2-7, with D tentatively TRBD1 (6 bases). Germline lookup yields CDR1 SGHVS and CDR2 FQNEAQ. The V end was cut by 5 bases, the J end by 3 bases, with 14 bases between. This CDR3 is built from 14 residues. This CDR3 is CASSRSRDIYEQYF. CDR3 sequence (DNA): TGTGCCAGCAGCAGGTCCCGGGACATCTACGAGCAGTACTTC. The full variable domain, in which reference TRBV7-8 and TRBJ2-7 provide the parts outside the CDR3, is GAGVSQSPRYKVAKRGQDVALRCDPISGHVSLFWYQQALGQGPEFLTYFQNEAQLDKSGLPSDRFFAERPEGSVSTLKIQRTQQEDSAVYLCASSRSRDIYEQYFGPGTRLTVT.

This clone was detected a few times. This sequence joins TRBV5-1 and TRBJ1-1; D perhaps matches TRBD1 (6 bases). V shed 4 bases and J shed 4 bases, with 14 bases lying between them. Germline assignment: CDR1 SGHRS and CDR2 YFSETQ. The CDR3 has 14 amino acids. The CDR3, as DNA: TGCGCCAGCAGCCCAACCGACAGGCCCACTGAAGCTTTCTTT. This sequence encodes CASSPTDRPTEAFF. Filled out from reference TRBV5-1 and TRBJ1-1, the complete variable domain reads KAGVTQTPRYLIKTRGQQVTLSCSPISGHRSVSWYQQTPGQGLQFLFEYFSETQRNKGNFPGRFSGRQFSNSRSEMNVSTLELGDSALYLCASSPTDRPTEAFFGQGTRLTVV.

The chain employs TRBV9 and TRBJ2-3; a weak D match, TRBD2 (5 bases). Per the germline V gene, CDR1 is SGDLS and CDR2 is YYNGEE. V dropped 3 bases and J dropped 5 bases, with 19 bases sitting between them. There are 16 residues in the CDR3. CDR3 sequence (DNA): TGTGCCAGCAGCGCTTCCATAAGCTCCGCGGGAGATACGCAGTATTTT. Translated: CASSASISSAGDTQYF.

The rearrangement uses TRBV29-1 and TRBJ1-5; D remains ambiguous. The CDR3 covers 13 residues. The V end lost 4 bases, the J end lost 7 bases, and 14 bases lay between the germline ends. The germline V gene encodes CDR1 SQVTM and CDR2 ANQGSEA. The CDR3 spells CSVGPGVGQPQHF. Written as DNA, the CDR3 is TGCAGCGTTGGCCCCGGGGTGGGACAGCCCCAGCATTTT.

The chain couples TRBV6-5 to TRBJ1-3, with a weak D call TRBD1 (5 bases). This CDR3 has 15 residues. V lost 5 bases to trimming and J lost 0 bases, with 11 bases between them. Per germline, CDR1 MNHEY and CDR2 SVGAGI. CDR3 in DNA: TGTGCCAGCAGTCCGGGGGGTGACTCTGGAAACACCATATATTTT. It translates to CASSPGGDSGNTIYF.

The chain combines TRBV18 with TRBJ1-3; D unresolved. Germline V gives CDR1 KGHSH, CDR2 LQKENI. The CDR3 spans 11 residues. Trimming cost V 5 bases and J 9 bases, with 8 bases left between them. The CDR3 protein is CASSSEGTIYF. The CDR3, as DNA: TGTGCCAGCTCATCGGAGGGCACCATATATTTT.

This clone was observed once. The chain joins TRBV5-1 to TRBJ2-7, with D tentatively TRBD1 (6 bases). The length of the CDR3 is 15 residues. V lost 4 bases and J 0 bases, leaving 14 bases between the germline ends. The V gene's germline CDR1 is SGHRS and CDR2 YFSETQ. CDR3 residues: CASSKLQGYSYEQYF. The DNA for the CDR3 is TGCGCCAGCAGCAAACTACAGGGCTACTCCTACGAGCAGTACTTC.

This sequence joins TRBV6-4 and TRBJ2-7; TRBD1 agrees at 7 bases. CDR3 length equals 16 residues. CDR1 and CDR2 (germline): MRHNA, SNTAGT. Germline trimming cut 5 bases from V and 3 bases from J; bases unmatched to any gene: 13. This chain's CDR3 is CASSKGTGTAFYEQYF. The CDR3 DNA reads TGTGCCAGCAGTAAAGGGACCGGGACAGCGTTCTACGAGCAGTACTTC.

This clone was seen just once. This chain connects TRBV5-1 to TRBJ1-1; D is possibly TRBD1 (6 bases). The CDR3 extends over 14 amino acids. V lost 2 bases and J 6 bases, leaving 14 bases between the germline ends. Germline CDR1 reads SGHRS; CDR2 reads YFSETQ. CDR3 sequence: CASSFEQGNAEAFF. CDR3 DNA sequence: TGCGCCAGCAGCTTTGAACAGGGTAACGCTGAAGCTTTCTTT.

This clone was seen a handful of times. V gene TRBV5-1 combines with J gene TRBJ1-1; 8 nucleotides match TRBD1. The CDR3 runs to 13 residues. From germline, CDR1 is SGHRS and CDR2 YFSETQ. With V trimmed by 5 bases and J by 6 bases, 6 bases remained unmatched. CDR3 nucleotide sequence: TGCGCCAGCAGGAACACGGACAGGGCTGAAGCTTTCTTT. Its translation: CASRNTDRAEAFF.